This T cell receptor (beta chain) appears in the sequencing data of a study of blood T cell repertoires in COVID-19. Whole-study context: Samples came from the United States, Italy and Spain, spanning acute and convalescent COVID-19.

Here immunoSEQ multiplex PCR was the method, and the copy in TCRdb shows in-frame clones only, minus some. Of roughly 79,000 clones in the sample, more than 75% are singletons; the top ten hold approximately 7%. Trimming removed 5 bases at V and 0 bases at J, with 10 bases between. CDR3 length equals 14 residues. The germline CDR1 and CDR2 sequences are SEHNR and FQNEAQ (reference sequence). The gene calls are TRBV7-9 and TRBJ1-2; D possibly corresponds to TRBD1 (6 bases). The receptor was isolated from a human donor in a cohort sampled during active COVID-19. Sequencing input: peripheral blood. For the CDR3, the DNA is TGTGCCAGCAGCCCACAGGGATCTAACTATGGCTACACCTTC. This gives the protein CASSPQGSNYGYTF.